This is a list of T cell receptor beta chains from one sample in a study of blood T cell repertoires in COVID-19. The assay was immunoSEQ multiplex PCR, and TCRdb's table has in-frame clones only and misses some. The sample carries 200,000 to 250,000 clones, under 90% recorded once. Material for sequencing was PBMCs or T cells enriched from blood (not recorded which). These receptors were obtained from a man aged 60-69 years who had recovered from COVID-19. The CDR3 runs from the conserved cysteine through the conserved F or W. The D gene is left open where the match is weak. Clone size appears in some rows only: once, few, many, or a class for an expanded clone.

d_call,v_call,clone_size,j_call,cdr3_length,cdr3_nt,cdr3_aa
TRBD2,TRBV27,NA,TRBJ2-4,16,TGTGCCAGCAGTAAGACTCGGACTAGCGGGGAAAACATTCAGTACTTC,CASSKTRTSGENIQYF
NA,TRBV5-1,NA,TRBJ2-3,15,TGCGCCAGCAGTTCCGGGAGCCAAGGTACGGATACGCAGTATTTT,CASSSGSQGTDTQYF
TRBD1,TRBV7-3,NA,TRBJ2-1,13,TGTGCCAGCAGCCGGGACAGAGCTAATGAGCAGTTCTTC,CASSRDRANEQFF
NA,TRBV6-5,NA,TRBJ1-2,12,TGTGCCATCTCGGACAGCAACTATGGCTACACCTTC,CAISDSNYGYTF
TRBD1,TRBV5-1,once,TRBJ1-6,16,TGCGCCAGCAGCTTGGAGACAGGGATTCCGAATTCACCCCTCCACTTT,CASSLETGIPNSPLHF
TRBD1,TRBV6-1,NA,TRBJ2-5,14,TGTGCCAGCAATGAACAGGGGGGACAAGAGACCCAGTACTTC,CASNEQGGQETQYF
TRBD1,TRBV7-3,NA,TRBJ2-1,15,TGTGCCAGCAGCCGAGCAGGGGGCTATGCCCCTGAGCAGTTCTTC,CASSRAGGYAPEQFF
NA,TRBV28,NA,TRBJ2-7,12,TGTGCCAGCACAATGACGGGGTACGAGCAGTACTTC,CASTMTGYEQYF
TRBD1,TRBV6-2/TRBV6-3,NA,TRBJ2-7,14,TGTGCCAGCAGTCAACCGGGACAGATATACGAGCAGTACTTC,CASSQPGQIYEQYF
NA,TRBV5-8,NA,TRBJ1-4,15,TGTGCCAGCAGCTTCGGGAGGGAAGCTAATGAAAAACTGTTTTTT,CASSFGREANEKLFF
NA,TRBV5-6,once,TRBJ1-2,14,TGTGCCAGCAGTTCCGGGACAAGAAACTATGGCTACACCTTC,CASSSGTRNYGYTF
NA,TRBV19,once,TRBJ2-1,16,TGTGCCAGTAGTATGCGGCAGGGACGGGGGGCCCCCGAGCAGTTCTTC,CASSMRQGRGAPEQFF
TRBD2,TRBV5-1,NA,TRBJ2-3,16,TGCGCCAGCAGCTTGGACTTGCGGGGAGGGTCAGATACGCAGTATTTT,CASSLDLRGGSDTQYF